This TCR beta chain was sequenced for a study of blood T cells in healthy people across ages. On this clonotype: Its specificity is unknown.

A sample-barcoded 5' primer and a J-beta primer mix were used in a second PCR of roughly 7 to 11 cycles. Each CDR3 protein is one row after TCRdb ran MiXCR on the 5' RACE reads. The sample has about 1 million distinct CDR3 sequences, under 55% seen once. V lost 10 bases and J lost 1; bases outside the gene matches: 0. CDR3 length: 11 residues. Germline values: CDR1 SGHKS, CDR2 YYEKEE (reference sequence). Study outcomes and limitations: In these data, TCR beta diversity tracked strongly with naive T cell percentage. Diversity estimated from one million T cells was considered an underestimate.

The rearrangement joins TRBV5-5 to TRBJ2-7; 9 nucleotides match TRBD1. This TCR derives from a woman aged 55-75 years in good health. Sequenced material: blood. CDR3 protein: CAGTGSYEQYF. CDR3 in DNA: TGTGCCGGGACAGGGTCCTACGAGCAGTACTTC. Drawing the rest from reference TRBV5-5 and TRBJ2-7, the complete variable domain is DAGVTQSPTHLIKTRGQQVTLRCSPISGHKSVSWYQQVLGQGPQFIFQYYEKEERGRGNFPDRFSARQFPNYSSELNVNALLLGDSALYLCAGTGSYEQYFGPGTRLTVT.